The T cell receptor (beta chain) under discussion was sequenced for a study of cytomegalovirus exposure and HLA in healthy donors. Across the study: An analysis done earlier identified about 100 million unique TCR beta sequences from about 179 million T cells.

The study's findings and limits: The study put 150 to 200 TCR beta chains on its list as cytomegalovirus-associated. Published work reported that the classifier diagnosed cytomegalovirus status with high specificity and sensitivity.

The PCR used 60 Vbeta and 13 Jbeta primers. Produced via immunoSEQ multiplex PCR; TCRdb's table is partial and in-frame only. The sample holds some 180,000 clones, around three quarters seen once. Comment on this clone: The antigen remains unidentified.

The germline CDR1 and CDR2 sequences are SGDLS and YYNGEE. Trimming took 2 bases from V and 3 from J; bases not matched to a gene: 7. The CDR3 is 15 amino acids. Source material: PBMCs. The genes are TRBV9 and TRBJ1-2; the match to TRBD1 covers 7 bases. The receptor comes from a woman in her 30s in good health and CMV-seronegative. The CDR3 loop is CASSVTLDRDYGYTF. In DNA, the CDR3 is TGTGCCAGCAGCGTCACACTAGACAGGGACTATGGCTACACCTTC. The variable domain in full, with the rest retrieved from reference TRBV9 and TRBJ1-2, is DSGVTQTPKHLITATGQRVTLRCSPRSGDLSVYWYQQSLDQGLQFLIQYYNGEERAKGNILERFSAQQFPDLHSELNLSSLELGDSALYFCASSVTLDRDYGYTFGSGTRLTVV.